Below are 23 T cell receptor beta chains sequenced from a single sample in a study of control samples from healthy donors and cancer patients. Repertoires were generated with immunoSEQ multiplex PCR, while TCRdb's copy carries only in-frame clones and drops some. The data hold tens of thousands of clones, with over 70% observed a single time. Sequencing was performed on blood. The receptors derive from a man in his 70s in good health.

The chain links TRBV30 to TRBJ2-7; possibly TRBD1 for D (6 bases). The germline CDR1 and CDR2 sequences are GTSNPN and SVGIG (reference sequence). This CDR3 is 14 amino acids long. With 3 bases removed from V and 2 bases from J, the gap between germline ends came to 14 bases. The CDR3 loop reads CAWREGTFTYEQYF. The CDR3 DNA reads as TGTGCCTGGAGGGAAGGGACATTCACCTACGAGCAGTACTTC.

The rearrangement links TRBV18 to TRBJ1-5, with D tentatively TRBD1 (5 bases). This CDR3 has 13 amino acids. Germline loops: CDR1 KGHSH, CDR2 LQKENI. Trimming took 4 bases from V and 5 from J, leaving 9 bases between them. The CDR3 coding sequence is TGTGCCAGCTCACAAGTCAGGGATCAGCCCCAGCATTTT. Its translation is CASSQVRDQPQHF.

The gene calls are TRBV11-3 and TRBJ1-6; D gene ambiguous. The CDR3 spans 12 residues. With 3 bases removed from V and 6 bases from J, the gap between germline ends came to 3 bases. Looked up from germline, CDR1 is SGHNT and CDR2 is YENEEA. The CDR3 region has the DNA TGTGCCAGCAGCTTTCCTAATTCACCCCTCCACTTT. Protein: CASSFPNSPLHF.

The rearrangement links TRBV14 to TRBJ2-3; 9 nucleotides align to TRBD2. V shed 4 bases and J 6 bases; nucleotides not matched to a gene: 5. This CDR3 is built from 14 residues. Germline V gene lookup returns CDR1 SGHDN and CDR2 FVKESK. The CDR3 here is CASSPGTSRDTQYF. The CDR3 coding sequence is TGTGCCAGCAGCCCCGGGACTAGCCGTGATACGCAGTATTTT.

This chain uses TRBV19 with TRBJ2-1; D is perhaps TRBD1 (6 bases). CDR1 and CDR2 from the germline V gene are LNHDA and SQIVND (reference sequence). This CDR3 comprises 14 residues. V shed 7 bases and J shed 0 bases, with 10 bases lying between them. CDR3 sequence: CASIKTGSYNEQFF. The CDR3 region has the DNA TGTGCCAGTATTAAGACAGGCTCCTACAATGAGCAGTTCTTC.

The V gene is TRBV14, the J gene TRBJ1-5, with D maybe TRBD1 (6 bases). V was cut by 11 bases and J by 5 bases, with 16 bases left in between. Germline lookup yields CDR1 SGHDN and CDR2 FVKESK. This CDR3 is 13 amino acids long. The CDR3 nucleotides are TGTGCCTCAGGAAAGACAGGCTATCAGCCCCAGCATTTT. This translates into CASGKTGYQPQHF.

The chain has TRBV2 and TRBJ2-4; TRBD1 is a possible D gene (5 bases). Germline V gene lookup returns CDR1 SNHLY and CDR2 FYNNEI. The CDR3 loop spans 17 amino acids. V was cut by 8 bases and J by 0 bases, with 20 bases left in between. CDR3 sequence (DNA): TGTGCCAGCCGGAAGGGGCACCCCATGCTAGCCAAAAACATTCAGTACTTC. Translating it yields CASRKGHPMLAKNIQYF. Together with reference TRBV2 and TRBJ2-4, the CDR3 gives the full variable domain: EPEVTQTPSHQVTQMGQEVILRCVPISNHLYFYWYRQILGQKVEFLVSFYNNEISEKSEIFDDQFSVERPDGSNFTLKIRSTKLEDSAMYFCASRKGHPMLAKNIQYFGAGTRLSVL.

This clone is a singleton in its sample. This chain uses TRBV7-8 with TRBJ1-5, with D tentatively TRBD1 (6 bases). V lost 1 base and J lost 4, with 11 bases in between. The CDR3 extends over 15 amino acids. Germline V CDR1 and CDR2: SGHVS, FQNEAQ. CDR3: CASSLEGVPNQPQHF. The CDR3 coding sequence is TGTGCCAGCAGCTTAGAGGGGGTACCGAATCAGCCCCAGCATTTT.

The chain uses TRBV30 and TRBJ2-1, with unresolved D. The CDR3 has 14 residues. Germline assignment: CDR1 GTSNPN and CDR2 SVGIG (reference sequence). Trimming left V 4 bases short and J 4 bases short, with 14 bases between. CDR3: CAWTPPQRYNEQFF. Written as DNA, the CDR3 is TGTGCCTGGACCCCACCCCAACGGTACAATGAGCAGTTCTTC.

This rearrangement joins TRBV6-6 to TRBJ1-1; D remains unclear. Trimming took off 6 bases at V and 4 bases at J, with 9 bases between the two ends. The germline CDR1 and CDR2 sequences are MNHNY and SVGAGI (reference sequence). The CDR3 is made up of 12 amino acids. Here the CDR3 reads CASRDGSTEAFF. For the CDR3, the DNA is TGTGCCAGCAGAGATGGGAGCACTGAAGCTTTCTTT.

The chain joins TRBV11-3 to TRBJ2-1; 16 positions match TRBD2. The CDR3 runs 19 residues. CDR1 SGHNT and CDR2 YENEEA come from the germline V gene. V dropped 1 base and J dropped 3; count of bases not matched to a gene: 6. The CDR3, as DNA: TGTGCCAGCAGCTTAGCTGGGACTAGCGGGAGGGCTCGCTACAATGAGCAGTTCTTC. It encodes CASSLAGTSGRARYNEQFF.

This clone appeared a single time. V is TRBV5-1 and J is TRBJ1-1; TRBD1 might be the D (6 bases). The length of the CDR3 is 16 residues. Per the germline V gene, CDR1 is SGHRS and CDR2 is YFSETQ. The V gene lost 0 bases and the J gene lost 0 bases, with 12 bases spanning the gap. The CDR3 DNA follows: TGCGCCAGCAGCTTGGAACGGGGGGCGGTGAACACTGAAGCTTTCTTT. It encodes CASSLERGAVNTEAFF.

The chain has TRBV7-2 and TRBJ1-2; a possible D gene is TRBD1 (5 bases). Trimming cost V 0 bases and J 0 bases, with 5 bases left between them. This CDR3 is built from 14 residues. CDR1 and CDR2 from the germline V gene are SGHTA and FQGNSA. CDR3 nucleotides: TGTGCCAGCAGCTTAGCCAGGGCTAACTATGGCTACACCTTC. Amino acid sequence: CASSLARANYGYTF.

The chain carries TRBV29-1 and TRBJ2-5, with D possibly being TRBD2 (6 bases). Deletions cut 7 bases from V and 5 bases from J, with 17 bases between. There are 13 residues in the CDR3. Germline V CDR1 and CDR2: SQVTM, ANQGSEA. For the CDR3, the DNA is TGCAGCGGCAAGGGGCGGGATTTGGAGACCCAGTACTTC. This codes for CSGKGRDLETQYF.

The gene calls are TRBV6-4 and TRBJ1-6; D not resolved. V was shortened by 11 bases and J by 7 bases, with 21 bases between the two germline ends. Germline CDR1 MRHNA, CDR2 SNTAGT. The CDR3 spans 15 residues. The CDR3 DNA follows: TGTGCCCCCAAAGGAACAAGCAAAGGGAATTCACCCCTCCACTTT. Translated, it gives CAPKGTSKGNSPLHF.

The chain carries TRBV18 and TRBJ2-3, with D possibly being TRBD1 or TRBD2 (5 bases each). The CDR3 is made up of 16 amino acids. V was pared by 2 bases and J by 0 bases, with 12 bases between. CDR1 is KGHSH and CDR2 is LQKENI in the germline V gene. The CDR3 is CASSPNGGTSTDTQYF. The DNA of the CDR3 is TGTGCCAGCTCACCAAATGGGGGTACTAGCACAGATACGCAGTATTTT.

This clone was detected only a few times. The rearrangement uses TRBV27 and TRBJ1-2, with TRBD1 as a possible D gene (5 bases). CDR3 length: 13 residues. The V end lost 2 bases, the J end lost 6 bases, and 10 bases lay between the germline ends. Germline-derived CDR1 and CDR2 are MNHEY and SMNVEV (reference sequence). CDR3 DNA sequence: TGTGCCAGCAGTTTAGGGCAGGGCGATGGCTACACCTTC. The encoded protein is CASSLGQGDGYTF.

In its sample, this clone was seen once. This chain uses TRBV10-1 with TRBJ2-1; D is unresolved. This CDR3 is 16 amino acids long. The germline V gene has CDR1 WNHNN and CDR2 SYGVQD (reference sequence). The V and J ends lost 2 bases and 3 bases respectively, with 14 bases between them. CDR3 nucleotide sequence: TGCGCCAGCAGTGAGAGTCTGGTGGGGATCTACAATGAGCAGTTCTTC. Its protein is CASSESLVGIYNEQFF.

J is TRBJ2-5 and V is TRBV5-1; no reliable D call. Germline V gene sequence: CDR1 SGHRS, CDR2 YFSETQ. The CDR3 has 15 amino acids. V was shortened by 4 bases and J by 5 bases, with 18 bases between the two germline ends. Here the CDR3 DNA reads TGCGCCAGCAGCCTCCGGTCAGCTCCTACGGAGACCCAGTACTTC. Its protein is CASSLRSAPTETQYF.

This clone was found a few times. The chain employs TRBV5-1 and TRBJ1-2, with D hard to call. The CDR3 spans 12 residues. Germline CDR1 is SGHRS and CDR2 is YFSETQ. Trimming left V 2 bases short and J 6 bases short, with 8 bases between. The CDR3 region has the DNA TGCGCCAGCAGCTTAAACCAGCATGGCTACACCTTC. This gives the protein CASSLNQHGYTF.

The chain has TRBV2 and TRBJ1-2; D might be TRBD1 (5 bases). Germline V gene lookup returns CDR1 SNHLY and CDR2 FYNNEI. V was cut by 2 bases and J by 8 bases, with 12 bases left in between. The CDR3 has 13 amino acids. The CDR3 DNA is TGTGCCAGCAGTGAATGGGGCGTGGGGGGCTACACCTTC. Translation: CASSEWGVGGYTF.

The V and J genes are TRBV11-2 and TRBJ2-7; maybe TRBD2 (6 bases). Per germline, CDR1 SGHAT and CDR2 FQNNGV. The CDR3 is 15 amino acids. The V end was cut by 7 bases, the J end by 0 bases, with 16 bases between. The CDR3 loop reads CASTAGGVFSYEQYF. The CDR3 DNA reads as TGTGCCAGCACCGCAGGAGGGGTCTTCTCCTACGAGCAGTACTTC.

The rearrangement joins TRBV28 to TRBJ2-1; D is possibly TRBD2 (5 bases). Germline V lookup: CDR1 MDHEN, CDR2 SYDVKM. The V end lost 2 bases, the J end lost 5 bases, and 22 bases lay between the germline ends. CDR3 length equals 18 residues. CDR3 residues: CASSLVEGLGSADNEQFF. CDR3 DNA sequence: TGTGCCAGCAGTTTAGTTGAGGGTTTAGGTTCGGCCGACAATGAGCAGTTCTTC.